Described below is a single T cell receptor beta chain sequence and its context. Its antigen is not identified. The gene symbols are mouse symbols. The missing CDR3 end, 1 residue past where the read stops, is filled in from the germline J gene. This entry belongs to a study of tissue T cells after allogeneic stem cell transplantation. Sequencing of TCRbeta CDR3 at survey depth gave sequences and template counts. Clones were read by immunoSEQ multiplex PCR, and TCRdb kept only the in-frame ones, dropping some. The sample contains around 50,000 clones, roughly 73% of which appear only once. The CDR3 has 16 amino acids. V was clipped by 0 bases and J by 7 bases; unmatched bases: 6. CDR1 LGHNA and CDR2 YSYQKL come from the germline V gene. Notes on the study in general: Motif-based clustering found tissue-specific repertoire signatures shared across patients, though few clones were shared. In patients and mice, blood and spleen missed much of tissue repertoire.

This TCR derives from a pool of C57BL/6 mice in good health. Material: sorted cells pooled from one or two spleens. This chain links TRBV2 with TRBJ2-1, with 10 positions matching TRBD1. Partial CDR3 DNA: TGTGCCAGCAGCCAAGATTGGGGACAGGGGAGAGCTGAGCAGTTC. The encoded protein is CASSQDWGQGRAEQF. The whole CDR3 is CASSQDWGQGRAEQFF.